The next 15 T cell receptor beta chains were all read from a single sample in a study of Tregs in tolerant kidney transplant recipients. Sequenced by immunoSEQ multiplex PCR; TCRdb stores in-frame clones only, minus some. Counted here are more than 60,000 clones, about 89% occurring once; the ten biggest clones make up around 0.38%. This material consisted of CD4+ T cells from blood, taken before the transplant. Receptor source: a human donor who received a combined kidney and bone marrow transplant.

This clone was seen a single time. This chain uses TRBV9 with TRBJ1-3; 10 bases are a match to TRBD1. The CDR3 totals 19 residues. Germline V gene sequence: CDR1 SGDLS, CDR2 YYNGEE. With 0 bases clipped from V and 2 bases from J, the junction kept 11 bases outside the gene matches. CDR3 bases: TGTGCCAGCAGCGTAGGGGATGGGGGACAGGGGTCTCCTGGAAACACCATATATTTT. Residues: CASSVGDGGQGSPGNTIYF.

J is TRBJ1-1 and V is TRBV4-2; D is perhaps TRBD1 (6 bases). The CDR3 has 18 residues. V was shortened by 0 bases and J by 4 bases, with 21 bases between the two germline ends. In germline, CDR1 is LGHNA, CDR2 YNFKEQ. The CDR3 region is CASSQDQWEGVVGTEAFF. In DNA, the CDR3 is TGTGCCAGCAGCCAAGATCAGTGGGAGGGGGTAGTGGGCACTGAAGCTTTCTTT.

V is TRBV19 and J is TRBJ2-1; 7 bases are a match to TRBD2. Germline-derived CDR1 and CDR2 are LNHDA and SQIVND (reference sequence). The CDR3 is 17 amino acids. Trimming took 5 bases from V and 2 from J; bases not matched to a gene: 12. The CDR3 bases are TGTGCCAGTAGTCCTCGGGCTAAGCGGGGCACCTACAATGAGCAGTTCTTC. This gives the protein CASSPRAKRGTYNEQFF.

J is TRBJ2-7 and V is TRBV5-1, with TRBD2 matching 10 bases. The CDR3 runs to 15 residues. Trimming cost V 3 bases and J 6 bases; bases outside gene matches: 9. In germline, CDR1 is SGHRS, CDR2 YFSETQ. As DNA, the CDR3 is TGCGCCAGCAGCTCCCCAGCGGGAGGGCCGGTCGAGCAGTACTTC. Translation gives CASSSPAGGPVEQYF.

The chain combines TRBV30 with TRBJ2-1, with TRBD2 identical over 12 bases. The CDR3 runs 17 residues. V dropped 0 bases and J dropped 1; count of bases not matched to a gene: 4. Germline CDR1 GTSNPN, CDR2 SVGIG (reference sequence). CDR3 bases: TGTGCCTGGAGTGTAGGACTAGCGGGATATTCCTACAATGAGCAGTTCTTC. Translation: CAWSVGLAGYSYNEQFF.

This chain links TRBV5-8 with TRBJ2-4; tentatively, D is TRBD2 (6 bases). Germline assignment: CDR1 SGHTS and CDR2 YDEGEE. The V and J ends lost 2 bases and 6 bases respectively, with 12 bases between them. The CDR3 is made up of 14 amino acids. In DNA, the CDR3 is TGTGCCAGCAGCTTCGGGGCCGGGGGAAACATTCAGTACTTC. Translated: CASSFGAGGNIQYF. The entire variable domain, with the rest obtained from reference TRBV5-8 and TRBJ2-4, is as follows: EAGVTQSPTHLIKTRGQQATLRCSPISGHTSVYWYQQALGLGLQFLLWYDEGEERNRGNFPPRFSGRQFPNYSSELNVNALELEDSALYLCASSFGAGGNIQYFGAGTRLSVL.

This chain uses TRBV7-2 with TRBJ2-3; D gene unclear. Germline-derived CDR1 and CDR2 are SGHTA and FQGNSA. V was trimmed by 0 bases and J by 7 bases, leaving 11 bases between them. The CDR3 extends over 14 amino acids. The CDR3 DNA reads as TGTGCCAGCAGCTTAGCGCTAGAACCGCATACGCAGTATTTT. It encodes CASSLALEPHTQYF.

The gene calls are TRBV27 and TRBJ1-1; D may be TRBD1 (6 bases). This CDR3 spans 14 amino acids. Germline CDR1 and CDR2: MNHEY and SMNVEV (reference sequence). The ends were cut back, 4 bases at V and 2 bases at J, with 11 bases in the middle. The chain's CDR3 is CASSSLGGNTEAFF. The DNA of the CDR3 is TGTGCCAGCAGTTCCTTAGGGGGTAACACTGAAGCTTTCTTT.

J is TRBJ2-7 and V is TRBV28; 9 nucleotides agree with TRBD2. After removal of 5 bases from V and 1 base from J, the junction contained 3 bases not matched to a gene. Germline V gene lookup returns CDR1 MDHEN and CDR2 SYDVKM. The CDR3 covers 14 residues. The CDR3 nucleotides read TGTGCCAGCAGTCCTAGCGGGATTTCCTACGAGCAGTACTTC. This encodes CASSPSGISYEQYF.

J is TRBJ1-1 and V is TRBV5-1, with D tentatively TRBD1 (5 bases). The CDR3 spans 17 residues. From germline, CDR1 is SGHRS and CDR2 YFSETQ. Trimming pared 4 bases from V and 4 bases from J, leaving 23 bases between. In DNA form, the CDR3 reads TGCGCCAGCAGCCATGGGGGGGGATCCCTCCTGGCCACTGAAGCTTTCTTT. It yields the protein CASSHGGGSLLATEAFF. Full variable domain (missing parts from reference TRBV5-1 and TRBJ1-1): KAGVTQTPRYLIKTRGQQVTLSCSPISGHRSVSWYQQTPGQGLQFLFEYFSETQRNKGNFPGRFSGRQFSNSRSEMNVSTLELGDSALYLCASSHGGGSLLATEAFFGQGTRLTVV.

This chain joins TRBV28 and TRBJ1-3; D may be TRBD1 (5 bases). From germline, CDR1 is MDHEN and CDR2 SYDVKM. The CDR3 length is 15 residues. Trimming removed 7 bases from V and 3 bases from J, with 16 bases in between. CDR3 nucleotide sequence: TGTGCCAGCACTCTTCCGAAGGGGCTTGGAAACACCATATATTTT. Amino acid sequence: CASTLPKGLGNTIYF.

V is TRBV27 and J is TRBJ2-1, with 10 bases lining up with TRBD2. Trimming removed 6 bases from V and 1 base from J; junction bases left unmatched: 12. Germline lookup yields CDR1 MNHEY and CDR2 SMNVEV (reference sequence). The CDR3 is made up of 18 amino acids. CDR3 sequence reads: CASRLKAGLAPSYNEQFF. CDR3 DNA sequence: TGTGCCAGCAGATTGAAGGCGGGACTAGCGCCGTCCTACAATGAGCAGTTCTTC.

The chain joins TRBV11-2 to TRBJ1-4; 7 bases match TRBD1. Losses at the gene ends were 4 bases for V and 6 bases for J; bases not matched to a gene: 5. Germline CDR1 and CDR2: SGHAT and FQNNGV. This CDR3 spans 14 amino acids. This CDR3 reads CASSSDRWDEKLFF. The DNA for the CDR3 is TGTGCCAGCAGCTCGGACAGGTGGGATGAAAAACTGTTTTTT.

The V gene is TRBV6-4, the J gene TRBJ2-7; D not resolved. The length of the CDR3 is 17 residues. Germline values: CDR1 MRHNA, CDR2 SNTAGT. The V end was cut by 0 bases, the J end by 2 bases, with 17 bases between. Written as DNA, the CDR3 is TGTGCCAGCAGTGACTCGAGTCGAACCCCACTACCCTACGAGCAGTACTTC. Protein product: CASSDSSRTPLPYEQYF.

This clone was seen just once. The genes are TRBV4-2 and TRBJ1-3, with TRBD1 as a possible D gene (5 bases). Germline V gene data show CDR1 as LGHNA and CDR2 as YNFKEQ. Trimming pared 0 bases from V and 1 base from J, leaving 10 bases between. This CDR3 is built from 16 residues. In DNA form, the CDR3 reads TGTGCCAGCAGCCAAGAAGTGGGGGGATCTGGAAACACCATATATTTT. Amino acids: CASSQEVGGSGNTIYF.